These 20 T cell receptor beta chains originate from one sample sequenced in a study of cytotoxic CD8 clonotypes in ibrutinib-treated CLL. TCRdb keeps only in-frame clones here, not all; method: immunoSEQ multiplex PCR. This sample has 150,000 to 200,000 clones, with more than 70% found just once. This specimen consisted of PBMCs, obtained at disease progression, from a patient treated with ibrutinib. The source of these receptors is a human donor with chronic lymphocytic leukemia.

CDR3 DNA: TGTGCCAGCAGTGAATGGCAGGGGGAACGTGGCTACACCTTC. Its translation is CASSEWQGERGYTF. The genes are TRBV25-1 and TRBJ1-2; 7 nucleotides align to TRBD1. The CDR3 is made up of 14 amino acids. The V segment lost 1 base and the J segment 7 bases; nucleotides outside the gene matches: 6. Germline CDR1 is MGHDK and CDR2 is SYGVNS.

The CDR3 is CASSLGQGTEAFF. The CDR3 DNA reads TGTGCCAGCAGCCTAGGACAGGGGACTGAAGCTTTCTTT. The gene calls are TRBV6-1 and TRBJ1-1, with 9 nucleotides matching TRBD1. The V gene's germline CDR1 is MNHNS and CDR2 SASEGT. The CDR3 contains 13 residues. V was pared by 6 bases and J by 5 bases, with 4 bases of the junction left unmatched.

The chain recombines TRBV7-9 with TRBJ1-1; D perhaps matches TRBD1 (5 bases). CDR1 and CDR2 from the germline V gene are SEHNR and FQNEAQ (reference sequence). Trimming cost V 1 base and J 6 bases, with 12 bases left between them. The CDR3 length is 14 residues. The CDR3 region is CASSLVGGTAEAFF. In DNA, the CDR3 is TGTGCCAGCAGCTTAGTTGGGGGTACCGCTGAAGCTTTCTTT.

The chain combines TRBV5-4 with TRBJ2-3; either TRBD1 or TRBD2 may fit D (5 bases each). CDR1 and CDR2 from the germline V gene are SGHNT and YYREEE (reference sequence). Trimming took 4 bases from V and 0 from J, leaving 15 bases between them. The CDR3 loop spans 16 amino acids. CDR3 region: CASSRSGARSTDTQYF. As DNA, the CDR3 is TGTGCCAGCAGCCGGTCCGGGGCGCGGAGCACAGATACGCAGTATTTT.

The gene calls are TRBV7-7 and TRBJ2-7; D gene uncertain. The CDR3 totals 13 residues. Trimming took 1 base from V and 5 from J, leaving 9 bases between them. Germline loops: CDR1 SSHAT, CDR2 FNYEAQ (reference sequence). As DNA, the CDR3 is TGTGCCAGCAGCTTAGGGTACTCTCACGAGCAGTACTTC. This sequence encodes CASSLGYSHEQYF.

The rearrangement joins TRBV6-1 to TRBJ2-2; D remains unclear. Trimming stripped 2 bases from V and 6 bases from J, with 16 bases between. This CDR3 is 16 amino acids long. Germline CDR1 MNHNS, CDR2 SASEGT. Here the CDR3 reads CASSETYAFGPGELFF. CDR3 in DNA: TGTGCCAGCAGTGAAACCTACGCCTTCGGGCCCGGGGAGCTGTTTTTT.

This sequence joins TRBV7-7 and TRBJ2-1; D gene ambiguous. V was trimmed by 6 bases and J by 6 bases, leaving 21 bases between them. This CDR3 region has 16 residues. Germline lookup yields CDR1 SSHAT and CDR2 FNYEAQ (reference sequence). CDR3 in DNA: TGTGCCAGCAGTTTCGATCCTTTTCCCCCCCCCAATGAGCAGTTCTTC. It yields the protein CASSFDPFPPPNEQFF.

The rearrangement links TRBV11-2 to TRBJ2-7; weak D call: TRBD1 (6 bases). Germline-derived CDR1 and CDR2 are SGHAT and FQNNGV. Trimming stripped 6 bases from V and 2 bases from J, with 8 bases between. CDR3 size: 12 residues. CDR3 sequence: CASSPGAYEQYF. The CDR3 region has the DNA TGTGCCAGCAGTCCAGGGGCCTACGAGCAGTACTTC.

The chain uses TRBV5-6 and TRBJ2-7; TRBD2 agrees at 10 bases. The V segment lost 4 bases and the J segment 6 bases; nucleotides outside the gene matches: 7. CDR3 length: 14 residues. Germline CDR1 and CDR2: SGHDT and YYEEEE. CDR3 sequence: CASSRAGGPFEQYF. The CDR3 coding sequence is TGTGCCAGCAGCCGAGCGGGAGGGCCGTTCGAGCAGTACTTC.

The chain links TRBV28 to TRBJ2-7; TRBD1 matches at 9 bases. J gave up 3 bases and V 7 bases, and 13 bases lay outside the gene matches. Germline V lookup: CDR1 MDHEN, CDR2 SYDVKM. This CDR3 is 16 amino acids long. Here the CDR3 DNA reads TGTGCCAGCAACGCAAGACCCGGGACAGGGAACTACGAGCAGTACTTC. This gives the protein CASNARPGTGNYEQYF. Together with reference TRBV28 and TRBJ2-7, the CDR3 gives the full variable domain: DVKVTQSSRYLVKRTGEKVFLECVQDMDHENMFWYRQDPGLGLRLIYFSYDVKMKEKGDIPEGYSVSREKKERFSLILESASTNQTSMYLCASNARPGTGNYEQYFGPGTRLTVT.

The rearrangement uses TRBV9 and TRBJ2-5; unclear D gene. The CDR3 extends over 16 amino acids. The V gene's germline CDR1 is SGDLS and CDR2 YYNGEE. Trimming left V 0 bases short and J 0 bases short, with 12 bases between. DNA for the CDR3: TGTGCCAGCAGCGTAGAGGGCAGGATATACCAAGAGACCCAGTACTTC. Its protein product is CASSVEGRIYQETQYF.

The V call is TRBV6-1, the J call TRBJ2-7; the match to TRBD1 covers 12 bases. This CDR3 region has 15 residues. CDR1 MNHNS and CDR2 SASEGT come from the germline V gene. V gave up 9 bases and J gave up 5 bases; unmatched junction bases: 11. CDR3: CASNRDRGRAHEQYF. The CDR3 DNA sequence: TGTGCCAGTAACCGGGACAGGGGGCGCGCCCACGAGCAGTACTTC.

This clone was seen once. The chain recombines TRBV7-9 with TRBJ2-1; 10 positions match TRBD2. The length of the CDR3 is 15 residues. V dropped 5 bases and J dropped 10; count of bases not matched to a gene: 11. Germline V lookup: CDR1 SEHNR, CDR2 FQNEAQ (reference sequence). CDR3 in DNA: TGTGCCAGCAGCCTACAAGCGGGAGGGCAATGGGAGCAGTTCTTC. Its translation: CASSLQAGGQWEQFF.

V gene TRBV4-1 combines with J gene TRBJ2-5, with D hard to call. The V gene's germline CDR1 is MGHRA and CDR2 YSYEKL. V lost 1 base to trimming and J lost 4 bases, with 4 bases between them. The CDR3 extends over 12 amino acids. The CDR3 region has the DNA TGCGCCAGCAGCCAAGGATTAGAGACCCAGTACTTC. It yields the protein CASSQGLETQYF.

The V and J genes are TRBV7-2 and TRBJ2-1; TRBD2 matches at 9 bases. V was pared by 6 bases and J by 12 bases, with 9 bases of the junction left unmatched. The length of the CDR3 is 13 residues. The V gene's germline CDR1 is SGHTA and CDR2 FQGNSA. CDR3 amino acids: CASRTIAGALQFF. CDR3 DNA sequence: TGTGCCAGCAGGACGATAGCGGGAGCTTTGCAGTTCTTC.

The CDR3 spells CASSLGTGAGELFF. The CDR3 DNA follows: TGCGCCAGCAGCTTGGGGACAGGAGCCGGGGAGCTGTTTTTT. The chain is built from TRBV5-1 and TRBJ2-2, with 7 bases identical to TRBD1. Germline loops: CDR1 SGHRS, CDR2 YFSETQ. The J segment lost 6 bases and the V segment lost 0 bases, leaving 2 bases of the junction unmatched. CDR3 length equals 14 residues.

The genes are TRBV6-5 and TRBJ1-2; 11 nucleotides align to TRBD1. The CDR3 is 14 amino acids. V shed 6 bases, J shed 7 bases, and the junction held 7 bases outside the gene matches. The germline CDR1 and CDR2 sequences are MNHEY and SVGAGI. The CDR3 bases are TGTGCCAGCAGGCCTACCGGGACAGGGGGTGGCTACACCTTC. This gives the protein CASRPTGTGGGYTF.

V gene TRBV5-1 combines with J gene TRBJ2-3; TRBD1 matches at 7 bases. The CDR3 runs 15 residues. In germline, CDR1 is SGHRS, CDR2 YFSETQ. V shed 4 bases, J shed 0 bases, and the junction held 5 bases outside the gene matches. DNA of the CDR3: TGCGCCAGCAGCCCGGGACAGCTAAGCACAGATACGCAGTATTTT. Amino acids: CASSPGQLSTDTQYF.

This chain joins TRBV7-3 and TRBJ2-3; 12 bases are a match to TRBD2. Germline-derived CDR1 and CDR2 are SGHTA and FQGTGA. The CDR3 runs 17 residues. The V and J ends lost 5 bases and 3 bases, in that order; junction bases with no gene match: 9. The CDR3 protein is CASSPISGTSGTDTQYF. In DNA, the CDR3 is TGTGCCAGCAGCCCTATTTCCGGGACTAGCGGGACAGATACGCAGTATTTT. Using reference TRBV7-3 and TRBJ2-3 for the parts outside the CDR3, the full variable domain is GAGVSQTPSNKVTEKGKYVELRCDPISGHTALYWYRQSLGQGPEFLIYFQGTGAADDSGLPNDRFFAVRPEGSVSTLKIQRTERGDSAVYLCASSPISGTSGTDTQYFGPGTRLTVL.

The chain couples TRBV5-6 to TRBJ1-5; no firm D call. Germline V lookup: CDR1 SGHDT, CDR2 YYEEEE. The CDR3 runs 13 residues. The V gene lost 0 bases and the J gene lost 5 bases, with 6 bases spanning the gap. CDR3 loop: CASSLGTYQPQHF. CDR3 in DNA: TGTGCCAGCAGCTTGGGCACGTATCAGCCCCAGCATTTT. Combining the CDR3 with reference TRBV5-6 and TRBJ1-5 gives the whole variable domain DAGVTQSPTHLIKTRGQQVTLRCSPKSGHDTVSWYQQALGQGPQFIFQYYEEEERQRGNFPDRFSGHQFPNYSSELNVNALLLGDSALYLCASSLGTYQPQHFGDGTRLSIL.